This record covers a single T cell receptor (beta chain). Antigen unknown. TCRdb keeps only in-frame clones here, not all; method: immunoSEQ multiplex PCR. The data hold around 100,000 clones, with over 80% observed a single time. The source of the sample is a study of T cell responses to AZD1222 COVID-19 vaccine. At the level of the study: Second doses that came at about 4 or about 12 weeks were put together.

The CDR3 covers 14 residues. V dropped 0 bases and J dropped 6; count of bases not matched to a gene: 5. The germline V gene encodes CDR1 SGHRS and CDR2 YFSETQ. Study-level results: Spike was spanned by vaccine-associated CD4 TCRs, which were dominant at 160-218 and 743-854. Donors were chiefly white British, with a greater number of females, and clonal diversity was perhaps underestimated.

Material: peripheral blood, obtained on day 0 of AZD1222 vaccination. The receptor was derived from an adult in good health. The chain uses TRBV5-1 and TRBJ2-7, with TRBD1 matching 8 bases. The CDR3 DNA sequence: TGCGCCAGCAGCTTGGGGGACAGGTTCTCCGAGCAGTACTTC. Residues: CASSLGDRFSEQYF.